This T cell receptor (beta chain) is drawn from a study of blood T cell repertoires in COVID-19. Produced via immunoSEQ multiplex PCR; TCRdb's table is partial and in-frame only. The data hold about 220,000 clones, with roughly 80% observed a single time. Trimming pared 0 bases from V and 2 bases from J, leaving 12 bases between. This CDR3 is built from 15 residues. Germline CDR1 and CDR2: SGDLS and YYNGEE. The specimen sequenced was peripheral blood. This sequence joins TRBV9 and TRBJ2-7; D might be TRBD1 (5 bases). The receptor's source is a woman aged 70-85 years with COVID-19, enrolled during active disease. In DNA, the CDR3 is TGTGCCAGCAGCGTAGCTGCCGACAGTACCTACGAGCAGTACTTC. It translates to CASSVAADSTYEQYF.